This T cell receptor beta chain appears in the sequencing data of a study of neurological immune-mediated disorders. Whole-study results and caveats: Levels of TCR clonal expansion peaked in HTLV-1-associated myelopathy and reached their lowest in multiple sclerosis, under those of healthy controls.

This clonotype was counted many times. Antigen specificity is unknown. The method for making cDNA was 5'RACE, and it used 10-nucleotide random UMIs. TCRdb ran MiXCR on the 5' RACE reads and lists one entry per CDR3 protein. The sample holds 43,000 or so distinct CDR3 sequences, about 13% seen once. Sample time point: longitudinal time-point 3. The unsorted libraries originated from 2 million PBMCs kept at -80 C. Germline V lookup: CDR1 SGHTA, CDR2 FQGTGA. The CDR3 is 15 amino acids. Trimming cost V 2 bases and J 2 bases, with 10 bases left between them. V usage is TRBV7-3 and J usage is TRBJ2-1, with no clear D. Sequencing input: PBMCs. The TCR sequence derives from a man aged 25 to 40 in good health. The CDR3 bases are TGTGCCAGCAGCTTAGGCGGCCAGGCCTACAATGAGCAGTTCTTC. Translated: CASSLGGQAYNEQFF.